A single sample is the source of the 7 T cell receptor beta chains below, sequenced in a study of T cells in Graves' hyperthyroidism and ophthalmopathy. Using RNA transcripts as the source, TCR beta CDR3 regions were amplified. RT-PCR in the first round (using the HTBI primer set) targeted the TCR CDR3. Each CDR3 protein gets one entry after TCRdb re-called the multiplex PCR reads with MiXCR. Of about 150,000 distinct CDR3 sequences listed, approximately 24% are singletons. Sequences were obtained from blood. Receptors originate from a woman aged 45 to 65 with Graves' hyperthyroidism that later progressed to Graves' ophthalmopathy.

This clonotype was recorded many times. This chain joins TRBV3-1 and TRBJ2-1; 10 bases align to TRBD2. Germline values: CDR1 LGHDT, CDR2 YNNKEL (reference sequence). The CDR3 has 15 amino acids. Trimming took 5 bases from V and 7 from J; bases not matched to a gene: 8. CDR3 protein: CASSVSGRWGNEQFF. CDR3 nucleotide sequence: TGTGCCAGCAGCGTTAGCGGGAGGTGGGGAAATGAGCAGTTCTTC.

This clonotype turned up a few times. The chain employs TRBV30 and TRBJ1-1, with unresolved D. The CDR3 is 13 amino acids. V was cut by 3 bases and J by 0 bases, with 8 bases left in between. CDR1 is GTSNPN, CDR2 SVGIG, per germline (reference sequence). CDR3 bases: TGTGCCTGGAGCTACAGCTTGAACACTGAAGCTTTCTTT. This codes for CAWSYSLNTEAFF.

The chain couples TRBV6-1 to TRBJ2-7; possibly TRBD2 for D (5 bases). The closer fit of TRBJ2-1 to the DNA end suggests the J call may be wrong. The V gene's germline CDR1 is MNHNS and CDR2 SASEGT. CDR3 length equals 11 residues. Here the CDR3 DNA reads TGTGCCAGCAAGGACTCCTACGAGCAGTTCTTC. It specifies CASKDSYEQFF.

This clonotype was recorded many times. The V and J genes are TRBV7-2 and TRBJ1-2; the D is unclear. The V gene's germline CDR1 is SGHTA and CDR2 FQGNSA. The CDR3 has 14 residues. Trimming cost V 4 bases and J 0 bases, with 9 bases left between them. This CDR3 reads CASSYDGTNYGYTF. In DNA form, the CDR3 reads TGTGCCAGCAGCTACGACGGAACTAACTATGGCTACACCTTC.

This clonotype was detected many times. J is TRBJ2-6 and V is TRBV5-1; D remains ambiguous. Trimming shortened V by 4 bases and J by 1 base, and 12 bases separated the two germline ends. Per the germline V gene, CDR1 is SGHRS and CDR2 is YFSETQ. The CDR3 spans 16 residues. Here the CDR3 reads CASSPRLDSGANVLTF. CDR3 in DNA: TGCGCCAGCAGCCCTCGCCTCGATTCTGGGGCCAACGTCCTGACTTTC.

CDR3 sequence reads: CASDRDVSYEQYF. In DNA, the CDR3 is TGTGCCAGTGACAGGGATGTTTCCTACGAGCAGTACTTC. J is TRBJ2-7 and V is TRBV27, with 7 bases fitting TRBD1. Trimming removed 9 bases from V and 1 base from J; junction bases left unmatched: 6. Looked up from germline, CDR1 is MNHEY and CDR2 is SMNVEV (reference sequence). The CDR3 is made up of 13 amino acids.

This clonotype was seen at least ten times. The chain has TRBV12-3 or TRBV12-4 and TRBJ2-1; 7 bases match TRBD1. This CDR3 comprises 15 residues. Trimming took 6 bases from V and 4 from J; bases not matched to a gene: 9. The CDR3 nucleotides read TGTGCCAGCAGGGGACAGCCAGCGGTGTACAATGAGCAGTTCTTC. It codes for CASRGQPAVYNEQFF.